One sample yielded the 24 T cell receptor beta chains listed below, sequenced in a study of T cells after posttransplantation cyclophosphamide. Using immunoSEQ multiplex PCR, the repertoire was profiled, and TCRdb retains in-frame clones only, with some absent. The table has some 33,000 clones, more than 85% seen once. Cells defined as naive were viable CD3+CD4+ or CD3+CD8+ and CCR7+CD45RA+CD45RO-CD95-CD27+CD28+. The sample was naive CD4+ T cells sorted from blood. These receptors all stem from a man aged 30 to 39 in good health and a related stem cell transplant donor.

The rearrangement uses TRBV5-1 and TRBJ2-3, with 9 bases lining up with TRBD1. V lost 0 bases to trimming and J lost 8 bases; unmatched junction nucleotides: 7. This CDR3 contains 15 residues. Germline CDR1 reads SGHRS; CDR2 reads YFSETQ. The CDR3 region is CASSLGDRDEVTQYF. The CDR3 DNA reads TGCGCCAGCAGCTTGGGGGACAGGGATGAGGTTACGCAGTATTTT.

About this clone itself: A junction boundary mismatches the germline segment, possibly from a read error. The CDR3 sequence is CTSSPGTGPYGYTF. As DNA, the CDR3 is TGTACCAGCTCGCCCGGGACAGGGCCTTATGGCTACACCTTC. The chain recombines TRBV18 with TRBJ1-2; 9 positions match TRBD1. Germline V lookup: CDR1 KGHSH, CDR2 LQKENI. CDR3 length: 14 residues.

The chain employs TRBV5-4 and TRBJ2-2; TRBD1 matches at 9 bases. V shed 2 bases, J shed 2 bases, and the junction held 4 bases outside the gene matches. Germline-derived CDR1 and CDR2 are SGHNT and YYREEE (reference sequence). The length of the CDR3 is 16 residues. In DNA form, the CDR3 reads TGTGCCAGCAGCTTAGGTACAGGGGGCAACACCGGGGAGCTGTTTTTT. It codes for CASSLGTGGNTGELFF.

V gene TRBV5-6 combines with J gene TRBJ1-2, with TRBD1 identical over 7 bases. From germline, CDR1 is SGHDT and CDR2 YYEEEE. With V trimmed by 1 base and J by 2 bases, 5 bases remained unmatched. The CDR3 totals 15 residues. As DNA, the CDR3 is TGTGCCAGCAGCTTGCTAGGGGACAGCAACTATGGCTACACCTTC. Amino acid sequence: CASSLLGDSNYGYTF. Full variable domain (missing parts from reference TRBV5-6 and TRBJ1-2): DAGVTQSPTHLIKTRGQQVTLRCSPKSGHDTVSWYQQALGQGPQFIFQYYEEEERQRGNFPDRFSGHQFPNYSSELNVNALLLGDSALYLCASSLLGDSNYGYTFGSGTRLTVV.

This rearrangement joins TRBV5-6 to TRBJ2-2, with TRBD1 as a possible D gene (6 bases). Germline V gives CDR1 SGHDT, CDR2 YYEEEE. The CDR3 is 15 residues long. V shed 0 bases and J shed 4 bases, with 10 bases lying between them. CDR3 coding DNA: TGTGCCAGCAGCTTGGTGGCAGGGGCCACCGGGGAGCTGTTTTTT. It codes for CASSLVAGATGELFF.

The genes are TRBV12-5 and TRBJ1-6; D is unresolved. This CDR3 comprises 18 residues. Germline values: CDR1 LGHNT, CDR2 FRNRAP. Trimming took off 1 base at V and 0 bases at J, with 13 bases between the two ends. The CDR3 is CASGLGDLGHSYNSPLHF. The CDR3 coding sequence is TGTGCTAGTGGTTTGGGCGATCTGGGCCACTCCTATAATTCACCCCTCCACTTT.

This clone was recorded a few times. V and J are TRBV28 and TRBJ2-1, with 8 nucleotides matching TRBD2. The V segment lost 7 bases and the J segment 8 bases; nucleotides outside the gene matches: 13. Germline assignment: CDR1 MDHEN and CDR2 SYDVKM. There are 15 residues in the CDR3. CDR3 coding DNA: TGTGCCAGCATTCCGGGACTAGTTACGGGGGATGAGCAGTTCTTC. It translates to CASIPGLVTGDEQFF.

This chain connects TRBV7-6 to TRBJ2-2; D not resolved. V shed 0 bases and J shed 4 bases, with 3 bases lying between them. The germline V gene encodes CDR1 SGHVS and CDR2 FNYEAQ. The CDR3 totals 13 residues. CDR3 DNA: TGTGCCAGCAGCTTAGCCCTCACCGGGGAGCTGTTTTTT. This sequence encodes CASSLALTGELFF.

The chain employs TRBV19 and TRBJ2-4, with a weak D call TRBD2 (5 bases). Germline-derived CDR1 and CDR2 are LNHDA and SQIVND (reference sequence). V was trimmed by 0 bases and J by 6 bases, leaving 6 bases between them. The CDR3 totals 13 residues. The CDR3 here is CASSIDRGNIQYF. The CDR3, as DNA: TGTGCCAGTAGTATAGACCGGGGAAACATTCAGTACTTC.

The V call is TRBV11-2, the J call TRBJ1-6; TRBD1 is a possible D gene (6 bases). V was clipped by 5 bases and J by 6 bases, with 20 bases between them. This CDR3 has 17 amino acids. Germline V gives CDR1 SGHAT, CDR2 FQNNGV. The CDR3 coding sequence is TGTGCCAGCAGCCCAATCAGGACGGCGGGGGCTAATTCACCCCTCCACTTT. It yields the protein CASSPIRTAGANSPLHF.

The CDR3 DNA follows: TGTGCCAGCAGTTACTACCAGGGCCCACAAAACATTCAGTACTTC. Protein: CASSYYQGPQNIQYF. J is TRBJ2-4 and V is TRBV27; D is perhaps TRBD1 (5 bases). The CDR3 runs to 15 residues. Germline V gene data show CDR1 as MNHEY and CDR2 as SMNVEV (reference sequence). V lost 4 bases and J lost 5, with 15 bases in between.

This rearrangement joins TRBV6-5 to TRBJ2-7; 7 bases map to TRBD1. CDR1 and CDR2 (germline): MNHEY, SVGAGI. V trimming: 7 bases; J trimming: 2 bases; junction bases outside the gene matches: 8. The CDR3 loop spans 14 amino acids. As DNA, the CDR3 is TGTGCCAGCACCCCCCGGGGACAGACCTACGAGCAGTACTTC. Translating it yields CASTPRGQTYEQYF.

This clone was counted a few times. This chain uses TRBV6-1 with TRBJ1-3; perhaps TRBD1 as D (5 bases). Germline V CDR1 and CDR2: MNHNS, SASEGT. CDR3 size: 12 residues. V was clipped by 2 bases and J by 9 bases, with 8 bases between them. CDR3 DNA: TGTGCCAGCAGTGAACAGGGAGGCACCATATATTTT. Amino acid sequence: CASSEQGGTIYF.

The chain links TRBV5-1 to TRBJ2-5; 9 bases are shared with TRBD1. V trimming: 4 bases; J trimming: 5 bases; junction bases outside the gene matches: 12. This CDR3 is built from 16 residues. The germline gives CDR1 SGHRS, CDR2 YFSETQ. CDR3 sequence: CASSHDRQGGSETQYF. For the CDR3, the DNA is TGCGCCAGCAGCCACGACAGACAGGGGGGATCGGAGACCCAGTACTTC.

This chain joins TRBV5-1 and TRBJ2-3; possibly TRBD2 for D (7 bases). The CDR3 sequence is 15 residues long. V was trimmed by 0 bases and J by 1 base, leaving 9 bases between them. Germline loops: CDR1 SGHRS, CDR2 YFSETQ. In DNA, the CDR3 is TGCGCCAGCAGCTTGGACGGGGGGCGCACAGATACGCAGTATTTT. The encoded protein is CASSLDGGRTDTQYF.

The rearrangement uses TRBV6-1 and TRBJ2-7, with D perhaps matching TRBD2 (5 bases). Germline lookup yields CDR1 MNHNS and CDR2 SASEGT. The length of the CDR3 is 12 residues. Trimming shortened V by 8 bases and J by 2 bases, and 10 bases separated the two germline ends. CDR3 DNA: TGTGCCAGCGCGACCGGGACCTACGAGCAGTACTTC. Residues: CASATGTYEQYF.

The chain joins TRBV4-2 to TRBJ2-3; 7 nucleotides match TRBD1. This CDR3 spans 17 amino acids. Germline assignment: CDR1 LGHNA and CDR2 YNFKEQ. V shed 4 bases and J 3 bases; nucleotides not matched to a gene: 13. CDR3 residues: CASSRETARGQTDTQYF. The CDR3 DNA reads as TGTGCCAGCAGCCGAGAAACGGCGAGGGGGCAAACAGATACGCAGTATTTT.

The chain carries TRBV29-1 and TRBJ1-2; perhaps TRBD1 as D (6 bases). V was shortened by 3 bases and J by 4 bases, with 15 bases between the two germline ends. In germline, CDR1 is SQVTM, CDR2 ANQGSEA. The CDR3 loop spans 14 amino acids. CDR3 residues: CSVESGGAGYGYTF. The CDR3 coding sequence is TGCAGCGTTGAGAGTGGGGGCGCGGGCTATGGCTACACCTTC. The full variable domain, completed using reference TRBV29-1 and TRBJ1-2, is SAVISQKPSRDICQRGTSLTIQCQVDSQVTMMFWYRQQPGQSLTLIATANQGSEATYESGFVIDKFPISRPNLTFSTLTVSNMSPEDSSIYLCSVESGGAGYGYTFGSGTRLTVV.

The rearrangement uses TRBV13 and TRBJ2-7; TRBD1 might be the D (6 bases). Deletions cut 5 bases from V and 7 bases from J, with 15 bases between. From germline, CDR1 is PRHDT and CDR2 FYEKMQ (reference sequence). The CDR3 runs 13 residues. The CDR3 region is CASSPYAQGEQYF. The CDR3 bases are TGTGCCAGCAGCCCGTATGCCCAGGGGGAGCAGTACTTC.

The genes are TRBV13 and TRBJ2-7; 8 bases map to TRBD1. The length of the CDR3 is 16 residues. Germline V lookup: CDR1 PRHDT, CDR2 FYEKMQ (reference sequence). Trimming took 0 bases from V and 4 from J; bases not matched to a gene: 8. CDR3 loop: CASSLGFWTGLYEQYF. CDR3 DNA: TGTGCCAGCAGCTTAGGTTTCTGGACAGGGCTTTACGAGCAGTACTTC.

The genes are TRBV6-5 and TRBJ2-2; 8 bases agree with TRBD1. The CDR3 covers 16 residues. With V trimmed by 0 bases and J by 8 bases, 8 bases remained unmatched. The V gene's germline CDR1 is MNHEY and CDR2 SVGAGI. The chain's CDR3 is CASSYSGQGIPGELFF. CDR3 nucleotide sequence: TGTGCCAGCAGTTACTCAGGACAGGGAATACCTGGGGAGCTGTTTTTT.

The V and J genes are TRBV7-8 and TRBJ2-5; a weak D match, TRBD2 (6 bases). Germline lookup yields CDR1 SGHVS and CDR2 FQNEAQ. CDR3 length: 13 residues. Trimming removed 6 bases from V and 2 bases from J, with 10 bases in between. The CDR3 DNA is TGTGCCAGCAGTTACGGACTACAAGAGACCCAGTACTTC. It translates to CASSYGLQETQYF.

The chain carries TRBV5-6 and TRBJ1-1, with D possibly matching TRBD1 (6 bases). Germline V gene data show CDR1 as SGHDT and CDR2 as YYEEEE. The germline V and J ends were trimmed by 0 bases and 0 bases, with 15 bases remaining between them. The CDR3 length is 17 residues. The CDR3 region has the DNA TGTGCCAGCAGCTTGGAGGCAGGGGCAGGGGTGAACACTGAAGCTTTCTTT. Encoded protein: CASSLEAGAGVNTEAFF.

V usage is TRBV9 and J usage is TRBJ1-6; possible D gene TRBD1, 5 bases. Looked up from germline, CDR1 is SGDLS and CDR2 is YYNGEE. The CDR3 covers 13 residues. Trimming took 5 bases from V and 8 from J, leaving 11 bases between them. The CDR3 bases are TGTGCCAGCAGTTCGGCACAGGATTCACCCCTCCACTTT. Translating it yields CASSSAQDSPLHF.